Listed below are T cell receptor beta chains from one sample, sequenced in a study of PD-L1 blockade in urothelial cancer. TCRdb keeps only in-frame clones here, not all; method: immunoSEQ multiplex PCR. The data hold roughly 50,000 clones, with more than 80% observed a single time. Sequences were derived from PBMCs, sampled around atezolizumab (anti-PD-L1) treatment. Receptor source: a man aged 70-80 years with urothelial cancer. CDR3s include the opening cysteine and the closing phenylalanine or tryptophan. The order of the fields is J gene, clone size, V gene, CDR3 protein. Part of the rows lack a size; the others show once, few, many or a class for expanded clones.

j_call: TRBJ2-5
clone_size: -
v_call: TRBV5-1
cdr3_aa: CASSLWPQGQETQYF

j_call: TRBJ2-6
clone_size: -
v_call: TRBV13
cdr3_aa: CASSTRQGRSGANVLTF

j_call: TRBJ2-3
clone_size: -
v_call: TRBV27
cdr3_aa: CASSSEVATDTQYF

j_call: TRBJ2-1
clone_size: -
v_call: TRBV19
cdr3_aa: CASSTGTGGTEQFF

j_call: TRBJ2-1
clone_size: -
v_call: TRBV18
cdr3_aa: CASSPRSREGRVGSYNEQFF

j_call: TRBJ2-5
clone_size: -
v_call: TRBV7-3
cdr3_aa: CASSPEGQQETQYF

j_call: TRBJ2-2
clone_size: few
v_call: TRBV4-1
cdr3_aa: CASSQRQEITGELFF

j_call: TRBJ2-4
clone_size: -
v_call: TRBV4-1
cdr3_aa: CASSQTGTRQNIQYF

j_call: TRBJ2-1
clone_size: -
v_call: TRBV10-3
cdr3_aa: CAIIKGTGGINEQFF

j_call: TRBJ1-1
clone_size: once
v_call: TRBV18
cdr3_aa: CASSPNEQGGGEAFF

j_call: TRBJ2-7
clone_size: -
v_call: TRBV28
cdr3_aa: CASSLIDWRFNPRVRVADYEQYF

j_call: TRBJ1-1
clone_size: -
v_call: TRBV4-1
cdr3_aa: CASSRGQGRTFF

j_call: TRBJ2-5
clone_size: -
v_call: TRBV18
cdr3_aa: CASSRRTEQETQYF

j_call: TRBJ1-1
clone_size: -
v_call: TRBV5-1
cdr3_aa: CASTITTDRNTEAFF

j_call: TRBJ2-3
clone_size: few
v_call: TRBV10-2
cdr3_aa: CASKTGTGGPDTQYF

j_call: TRBJ2-1
clone_size: -
v_call: TRBV5-1
cdr3_aa: CASSSPRGDSGDYNEQFF

j_call: TRBJ1-1
clone_size: -
v_call: TRBV7-9
cdr3_aa: CASSLGGLEGAFF

j_call: TRBJ2-2
clone_size: -
v_call: TRBV2
cdr3_aa: CASRRVILNTGELFF

j_call: TRBJ2-7
clone_size: -
v_call: TRBV5-1
cdr3_aa: CASSLSSGARSYEQYF

j_call: TRBJ1-1
clone_size: -
v_call: TRBV5-6
cdr3_aa: CASSLAGGNTEAFF

j_call: TRBJ2-3
clone_size: -
v_call: TRBV7-9
cdr3_aa: CASSAPATGGLAGSDTQYF

j_call: TRBJ2-7
clone_size: once
v_call: TRBV28
cdr3_aa: CASRGGPRYEQYF

j_call: TRBJ1-4
clone_size: once
v_call: TRBV2
cdr3_aa: CASSDGIRGEKLFF

j_call: TRBJ1-5
clone_size: few
v_call: TRBV1
cdr3_aa: CTSSQLTGRQPQHF

j_call: TRBJ2-3
clone_size: -
v_call: TRBV9
cdr3_aa: CASSVEDIVTDTQYF

j_call: TRBJ2-1
clone_size: -
v_call: TRBV11-3
cdr3_aa: CASSYRTSGEGGSYNEQFF

j_call: TRBJ1-1
clone_size: -
v_call: TRBV5-1
cdr3_aa: CASSLADRGSEAFF

j_call: TRBJ2-3
clone_size: -
v_call: TRBV11-3
cdr3_aa: CASSSRTSLSTDTQYF

j_call: TRBJ2-2
clone_size: -
v_call: TRBV2
cdr3_aa: CASSSPGLAGYSNTGELFF

j_call: TRBJ2-5
clone_size: -
v_call: TRBV10-3
cdr3_aa: CAISLNRGSGETQYF

j_call: TRBJ2-3
clone_size: -
v_call: TRBV6-1
cdr3_aa: CASSLNRADTQYF

j_call: TRBJ1-1
clone_size: -
v_call: TRBV29-1
cdr3_aa: CSVWTGGGTEAFF

j_call: TRBJ2-3
clone_size: -
v_call: TRBV10-2
cdr3_aa: CASSEVPGREFADTQYF

j_call: TRBJ1-1
clone_size: -
v_call: TRBV11-2
cdr3_aa: CASSLVGTGITEAFF

j_call: TRBJ2-7
clone_size: -
v_call: TRBV28
cdr3_aa: CASSSLSGTSGEQYF

j_call: TRBJ1-5
clone_size: -
v_call: TRBV19
cdr3_aa: CASSPGHTGYSNQPQHF

j_call: TRBJ2-7
clone_size: -
v_call: TRBV5-1
cdr3_aa: CASSLGQGFYEQYF

j_call: TRBJ1-5
clone_size: few
v_call: TRBV27
cdr3_aa: CASSPRDINQPQHF

j_call: TRBJ2-3
clone_size: -
v_call: TRBV9
cdr3_aa: CASSVVDGYTDTQYF

j_call: TRBJ2-2
clone_size: -
v_call: TRBV11-3
cdr3_aa: CASSPHVGENTGELFF

j_call: TRBJ2-1
clone_size: -
v_call: TRBV19
cdr3_aa: CASSTRQGARNEQFF